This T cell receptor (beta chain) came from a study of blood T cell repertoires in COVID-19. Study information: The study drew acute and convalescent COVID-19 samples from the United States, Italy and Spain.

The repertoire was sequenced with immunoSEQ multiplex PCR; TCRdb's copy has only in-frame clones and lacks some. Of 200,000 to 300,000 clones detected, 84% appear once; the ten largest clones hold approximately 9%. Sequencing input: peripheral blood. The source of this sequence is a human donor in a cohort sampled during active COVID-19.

DNA of the CDR3: TGTGCCAGCAGTGAGTTGCAGGGTTACCCCTACGAGCAGTACTTC. Residues: CASSELQGYPYEQYF. The V call is TRBV2, the J call TRBJ2-7; D may be TRBD1 (5 bases). The germline gives CDR1 SNHLY, CDR2 FYNNEI. This CDR3 has 15 residues. Trimming removed 3 bases at V and 2 bases at J, with 14 bases between.